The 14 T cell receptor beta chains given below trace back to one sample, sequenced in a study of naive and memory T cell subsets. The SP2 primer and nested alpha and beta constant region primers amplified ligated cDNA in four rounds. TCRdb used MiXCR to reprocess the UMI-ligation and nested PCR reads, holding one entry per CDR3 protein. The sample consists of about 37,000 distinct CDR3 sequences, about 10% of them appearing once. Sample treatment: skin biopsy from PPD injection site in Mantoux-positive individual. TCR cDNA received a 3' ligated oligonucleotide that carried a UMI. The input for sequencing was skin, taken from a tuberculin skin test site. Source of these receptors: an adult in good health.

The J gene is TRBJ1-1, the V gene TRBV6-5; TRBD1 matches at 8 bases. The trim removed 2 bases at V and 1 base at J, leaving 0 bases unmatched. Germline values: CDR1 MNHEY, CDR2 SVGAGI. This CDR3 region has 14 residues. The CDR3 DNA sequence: TGTGCCAGCAGTTACGACAGGGGGAACACTGAAGCTTTCTTT. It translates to CASSYDRGNTEAFF.

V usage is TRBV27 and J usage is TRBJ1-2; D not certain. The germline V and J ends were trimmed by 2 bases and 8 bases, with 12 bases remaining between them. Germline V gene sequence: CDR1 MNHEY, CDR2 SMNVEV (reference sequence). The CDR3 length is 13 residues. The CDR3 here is CASSLRPAGGYTF. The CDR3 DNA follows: TGTGCCAGCAGTTTAAGGCCCGCCGGAGGCTACACCTTC.

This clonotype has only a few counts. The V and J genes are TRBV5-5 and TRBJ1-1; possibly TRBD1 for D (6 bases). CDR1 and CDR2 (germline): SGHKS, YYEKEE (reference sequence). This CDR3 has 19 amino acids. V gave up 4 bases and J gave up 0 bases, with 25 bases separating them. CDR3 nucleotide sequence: TGTGCCAGCAGCCTGGGGGCCCTTTTATTGGACAGCGTGAACACTGAAGCTTTCTTT. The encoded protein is CASSLGALLLDSVNTEAFF. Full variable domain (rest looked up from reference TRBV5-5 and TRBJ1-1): DAGVTQSPTHLIKTRGQQVTLRCSPISGHKSVSWYQQVLGQGPQFIFQYYEKEERGRGNFPDRFSARQFPNYSSELNVNALLLGDSALYLCASSLGALLLDSVNTEAFFGQGTRLTVV.

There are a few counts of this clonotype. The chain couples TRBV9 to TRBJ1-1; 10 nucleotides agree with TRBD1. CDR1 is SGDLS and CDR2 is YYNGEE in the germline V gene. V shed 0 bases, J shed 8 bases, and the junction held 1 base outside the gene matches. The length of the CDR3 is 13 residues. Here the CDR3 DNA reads TGTGCCAGCAGCGTAGGGACAGGGGGGGAAGCTTTCTTT. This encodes CASSVGTGGEAFF.

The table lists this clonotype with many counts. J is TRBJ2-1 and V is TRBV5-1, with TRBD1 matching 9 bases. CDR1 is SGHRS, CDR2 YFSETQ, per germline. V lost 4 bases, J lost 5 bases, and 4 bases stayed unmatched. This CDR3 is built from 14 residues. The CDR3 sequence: CASSAQGADNEQFF. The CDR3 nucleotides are TGCGCCAGCAGCGCACAGGGGGCGGACAATGAGCAGTTCTTC.

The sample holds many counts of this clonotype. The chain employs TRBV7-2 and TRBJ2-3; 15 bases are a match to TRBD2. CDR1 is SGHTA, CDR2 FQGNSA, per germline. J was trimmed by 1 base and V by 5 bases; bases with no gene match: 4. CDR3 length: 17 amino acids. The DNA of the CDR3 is TGTGCCAGCAGCCCACGGACTAGCGGGAGGGGCACAGATACGCAGTATTTT. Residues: CASSPRTSGRGTDTQYF.

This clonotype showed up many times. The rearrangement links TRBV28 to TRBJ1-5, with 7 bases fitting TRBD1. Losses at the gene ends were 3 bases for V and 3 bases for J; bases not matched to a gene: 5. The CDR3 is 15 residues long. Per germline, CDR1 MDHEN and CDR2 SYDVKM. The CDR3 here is CASSFTGAYNQPQHF. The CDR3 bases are TGTGCCAGCAGTTTTACAGGGGCCTACAATCAGCCCCAGCATTTT.

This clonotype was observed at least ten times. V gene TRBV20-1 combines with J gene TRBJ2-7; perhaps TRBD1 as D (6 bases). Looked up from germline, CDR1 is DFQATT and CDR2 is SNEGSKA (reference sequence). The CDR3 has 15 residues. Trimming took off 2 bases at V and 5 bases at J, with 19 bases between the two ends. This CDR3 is CSARPNEWGLNEQYF. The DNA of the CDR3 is TGCAGTGCTAGACCCAATGAGTGGGGGCTAAACGAGCAGTACTTC.

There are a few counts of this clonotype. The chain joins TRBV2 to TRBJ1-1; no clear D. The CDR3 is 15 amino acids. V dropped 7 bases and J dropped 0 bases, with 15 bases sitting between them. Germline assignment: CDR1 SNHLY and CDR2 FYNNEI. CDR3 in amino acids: CASMSEFPMNTEAFF. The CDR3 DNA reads TGTGCCAGCATGTCAGAATTCCCCATGAACACTGAAGCTTTCTTT.

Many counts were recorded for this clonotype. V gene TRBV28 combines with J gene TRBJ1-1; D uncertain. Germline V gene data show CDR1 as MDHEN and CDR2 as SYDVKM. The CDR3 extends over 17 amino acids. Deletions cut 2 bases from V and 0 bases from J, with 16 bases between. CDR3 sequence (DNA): TGTGCCAGCAGTTTAGGGAGGGCATATCGGATGAACACTGAAGCTTTCTTT. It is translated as CASSLGRAYRMNTEAFF.

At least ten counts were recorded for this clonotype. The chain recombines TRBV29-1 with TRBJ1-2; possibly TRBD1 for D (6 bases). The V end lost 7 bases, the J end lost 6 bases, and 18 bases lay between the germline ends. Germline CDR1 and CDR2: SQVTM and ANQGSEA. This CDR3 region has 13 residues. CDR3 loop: CSAVQGSIDGYTF. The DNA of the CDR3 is TGCAGCGCCGTACAGGGCTCTATCGATGGCTACACCTTC.

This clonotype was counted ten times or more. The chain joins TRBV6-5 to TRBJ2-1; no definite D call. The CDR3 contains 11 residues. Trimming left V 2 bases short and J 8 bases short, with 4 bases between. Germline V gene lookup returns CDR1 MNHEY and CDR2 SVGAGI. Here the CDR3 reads CASSYVDEQFF. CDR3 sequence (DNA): TGTGCCAGCAGTTACGTCGATGAGCAGTTCTTC.

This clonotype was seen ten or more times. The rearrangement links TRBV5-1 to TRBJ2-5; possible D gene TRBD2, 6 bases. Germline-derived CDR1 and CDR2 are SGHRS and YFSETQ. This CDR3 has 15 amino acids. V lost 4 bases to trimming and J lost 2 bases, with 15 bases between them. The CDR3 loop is CASSTRSGSQETQYF. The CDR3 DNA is TGCGCCAGCAGCACTCGTAGCGGTAGTCAAGAGACCCAGTACTTC.

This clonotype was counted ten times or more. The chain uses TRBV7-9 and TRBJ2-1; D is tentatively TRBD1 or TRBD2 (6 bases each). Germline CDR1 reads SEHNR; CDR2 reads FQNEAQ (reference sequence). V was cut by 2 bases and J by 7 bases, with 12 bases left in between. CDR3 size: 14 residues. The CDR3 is CASSLSGGRNEQFF. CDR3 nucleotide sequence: TGTGCCAGCAGCTTATCTGGGGGGCGGAATGAGCAGTTCTTC.